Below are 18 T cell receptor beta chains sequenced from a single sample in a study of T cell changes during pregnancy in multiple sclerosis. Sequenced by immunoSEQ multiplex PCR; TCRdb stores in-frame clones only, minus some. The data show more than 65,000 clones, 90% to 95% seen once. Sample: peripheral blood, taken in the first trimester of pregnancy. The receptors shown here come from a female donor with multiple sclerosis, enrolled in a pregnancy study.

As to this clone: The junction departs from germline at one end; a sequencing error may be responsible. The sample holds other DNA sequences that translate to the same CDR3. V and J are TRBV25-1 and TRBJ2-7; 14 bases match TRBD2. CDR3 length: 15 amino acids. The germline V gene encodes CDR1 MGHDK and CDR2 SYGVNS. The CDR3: CASSGGLAGGYEQYF. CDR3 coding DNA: TGCGCCAGCAGTGGCGGACTAGCGGGAGGATACGAGCAGTACTTC.

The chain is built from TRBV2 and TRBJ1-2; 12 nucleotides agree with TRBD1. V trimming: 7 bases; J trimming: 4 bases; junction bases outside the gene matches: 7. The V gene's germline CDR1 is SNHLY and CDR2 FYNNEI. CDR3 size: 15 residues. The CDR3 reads CASNQAGQGAYGYTF. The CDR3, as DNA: TGTGCCAGCAACCAAGCGGGACAGGGGGCCTATGGCTACACCTTC.

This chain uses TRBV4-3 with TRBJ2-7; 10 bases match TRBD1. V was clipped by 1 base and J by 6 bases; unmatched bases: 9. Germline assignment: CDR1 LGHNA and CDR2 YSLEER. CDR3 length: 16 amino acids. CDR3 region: CASSQGGTGVVGEQYF. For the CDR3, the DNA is TGCGCCAGCAGCCAAGGGGGGACAGGGGTAGTAGGCGAGCAGTACTTC.

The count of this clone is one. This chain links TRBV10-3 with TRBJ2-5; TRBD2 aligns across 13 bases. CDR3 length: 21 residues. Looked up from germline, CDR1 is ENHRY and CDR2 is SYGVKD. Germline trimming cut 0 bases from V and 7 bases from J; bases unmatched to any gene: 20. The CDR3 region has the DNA TGTGCCATCAGTGAGTCGACTCGAGGACTAGCGGGAGCGAATCACCGCGGGACCCAGTACTTC. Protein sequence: CAISESTRGLAGANHRGTQYF.

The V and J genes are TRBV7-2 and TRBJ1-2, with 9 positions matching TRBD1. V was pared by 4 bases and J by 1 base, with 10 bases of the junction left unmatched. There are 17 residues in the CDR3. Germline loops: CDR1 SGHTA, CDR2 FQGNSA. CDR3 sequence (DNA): TGTGCCAGCAGCTACTCGTTCTGGGACAGGGATAACTATGGCTACACCTTC. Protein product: CASSYSFWDRDNYGYTF.

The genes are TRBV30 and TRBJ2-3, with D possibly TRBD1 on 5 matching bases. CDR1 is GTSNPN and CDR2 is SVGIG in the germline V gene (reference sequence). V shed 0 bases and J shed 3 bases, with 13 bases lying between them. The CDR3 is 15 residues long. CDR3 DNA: TGTGCCTGGAGTGTACTAAGGGGAAGAACAGATACGCAGTATTTT. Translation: CAWSVLRGRTDTQYF. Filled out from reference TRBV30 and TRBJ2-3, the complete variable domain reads SQTIHQWPATLVQPVGSPLSLECTVEGTSNPNLYWYRQAAGRGLQLLFYSVGIGQISSEVPQNLSASRPQDRQFILSSKKLLLSDSGFYLCAWSVLRGRTDTQYFGPGTRLTVL.

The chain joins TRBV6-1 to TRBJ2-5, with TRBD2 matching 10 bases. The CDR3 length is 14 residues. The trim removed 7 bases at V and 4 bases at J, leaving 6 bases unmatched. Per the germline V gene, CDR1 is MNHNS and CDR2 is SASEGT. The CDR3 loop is CASKAGGLRETQYF. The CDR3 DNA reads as TGTGCCAGCAAAGCGGGGGGGCTTCGAGAGACCCAGTACTTC.

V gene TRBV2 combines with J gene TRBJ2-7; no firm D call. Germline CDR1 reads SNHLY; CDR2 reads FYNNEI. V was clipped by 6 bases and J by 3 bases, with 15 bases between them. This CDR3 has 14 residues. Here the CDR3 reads CASRPGHLFYEQYF. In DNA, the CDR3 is TGTGCCAGCAGGCCGGGTCACCTTTTCTACGAGCAGTACTTC.

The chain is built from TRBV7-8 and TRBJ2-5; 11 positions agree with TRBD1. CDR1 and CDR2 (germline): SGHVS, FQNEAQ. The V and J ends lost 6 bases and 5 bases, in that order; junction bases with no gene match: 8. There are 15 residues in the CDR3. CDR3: CASSPDRGLGETQYF. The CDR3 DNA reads TGTGCCAGCAGTCCGGACAGGGGGCTTGGGGAGACCCAGTACTTC.

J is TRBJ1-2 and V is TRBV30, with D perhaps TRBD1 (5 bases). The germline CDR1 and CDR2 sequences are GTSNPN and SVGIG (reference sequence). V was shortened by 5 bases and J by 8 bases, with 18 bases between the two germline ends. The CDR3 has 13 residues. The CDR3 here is CAWASGGVSGYTF. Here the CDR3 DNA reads TGTGCCTGGGCCTCCGGGGGGGTAAGCGGCTACACCTTC.

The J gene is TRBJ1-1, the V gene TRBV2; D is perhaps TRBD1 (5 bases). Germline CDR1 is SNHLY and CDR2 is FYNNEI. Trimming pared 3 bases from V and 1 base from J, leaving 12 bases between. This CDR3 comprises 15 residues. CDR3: CASSDGGVWNTEAFF. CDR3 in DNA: TGTGCCAGCAGTGATGGGGGGGTGTGGAACACTGAAGCTTTCTTT.

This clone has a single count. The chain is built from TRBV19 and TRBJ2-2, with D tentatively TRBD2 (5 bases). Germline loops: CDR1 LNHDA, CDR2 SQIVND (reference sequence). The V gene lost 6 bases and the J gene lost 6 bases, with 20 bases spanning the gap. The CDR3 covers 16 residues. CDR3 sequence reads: CASRPGRGRRAGELFF. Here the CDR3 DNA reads TGTGCCAGTAGGCCAGGTAGAGGGAGAAGGGCCGGGGAGCTGTTTTTT.

The CDR3 sequence: CASSIRQGSRETQYF. CDR3 DNA sequence: TGTGCCAGTAGTATCCGACAGGGAAGTAGAGAGACCCAGTACTTC. This rearrangement joins TRBV19 to TRBJ2-5; 7 nucleotides match TRBD1. The CDR3 has 15 amino acids. V was pared by 3 bases and J by 4 bases, with 8 bases of the junction left unmatched. Germline-derived CDR1 and CDR2 are LNHDA and SQIVND (reference sequence).

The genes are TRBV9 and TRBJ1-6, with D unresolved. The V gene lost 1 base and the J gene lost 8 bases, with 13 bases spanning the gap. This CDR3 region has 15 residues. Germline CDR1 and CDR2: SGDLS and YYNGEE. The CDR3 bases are TGTGCCAGCAGCGTACATCCCGGGTTGGATTCACCCCTCCACTTT. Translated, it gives CASSVHPGLDSPLHF.

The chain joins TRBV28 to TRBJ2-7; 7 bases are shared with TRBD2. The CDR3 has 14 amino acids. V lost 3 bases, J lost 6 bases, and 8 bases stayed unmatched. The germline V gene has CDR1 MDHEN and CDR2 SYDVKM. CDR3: CASSLGGSTGEQYF. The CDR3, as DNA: TGTGCCAGCAGTTTGGGCGGGAGTACGGGCGAGCAGTACTTC. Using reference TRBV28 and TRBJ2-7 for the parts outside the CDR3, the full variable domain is DVKVTQSSRYLVKRTGEKVFLECVQDMDHENMFWYRQDPGLGLRLIYFSYDVKMKEKGDIPEGYSVSREKKERFSLILESASTNQTSMYLCASSLGGSTGEQYFGPGTRLTVT.

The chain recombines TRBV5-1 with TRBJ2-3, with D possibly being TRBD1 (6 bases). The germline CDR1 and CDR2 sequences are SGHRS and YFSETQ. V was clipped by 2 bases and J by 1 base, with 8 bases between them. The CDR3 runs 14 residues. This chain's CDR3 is CASSLEGGTDTQYF. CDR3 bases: TGCGCCAGCAGCTTAGAGGGGGGCACAGATACGCAGTATTTT.

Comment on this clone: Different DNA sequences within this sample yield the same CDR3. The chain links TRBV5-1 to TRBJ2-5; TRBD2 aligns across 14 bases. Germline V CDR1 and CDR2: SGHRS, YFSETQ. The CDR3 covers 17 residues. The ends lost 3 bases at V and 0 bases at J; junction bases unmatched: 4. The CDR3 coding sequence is TGCGCCAGCAGCTCCGGACTAGCGGGGGGCTACCAAGAGACCCAGTACTTC. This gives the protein CASSSGLAGGYQETQYF.

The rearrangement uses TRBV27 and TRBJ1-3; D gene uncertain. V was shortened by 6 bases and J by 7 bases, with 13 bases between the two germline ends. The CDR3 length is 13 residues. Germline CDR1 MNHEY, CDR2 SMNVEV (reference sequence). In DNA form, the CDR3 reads TGTGCCAGCAGCCAAGGGTCGGGGAACACCATATATTTT. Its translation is CASSQGSGNTIYF.